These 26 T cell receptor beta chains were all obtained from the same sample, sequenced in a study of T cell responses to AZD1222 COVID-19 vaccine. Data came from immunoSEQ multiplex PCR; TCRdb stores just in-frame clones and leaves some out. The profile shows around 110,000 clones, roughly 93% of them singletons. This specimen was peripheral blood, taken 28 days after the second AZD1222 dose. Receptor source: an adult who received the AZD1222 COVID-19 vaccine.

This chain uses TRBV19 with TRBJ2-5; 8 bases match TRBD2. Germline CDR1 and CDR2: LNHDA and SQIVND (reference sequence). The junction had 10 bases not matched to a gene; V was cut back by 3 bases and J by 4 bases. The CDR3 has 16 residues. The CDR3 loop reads CASSIGLARGGETQYF. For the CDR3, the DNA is TGTGCCAGTAGTATTGGACTAGCCCGCGGCGGAGAGACCCAGTACTTC.

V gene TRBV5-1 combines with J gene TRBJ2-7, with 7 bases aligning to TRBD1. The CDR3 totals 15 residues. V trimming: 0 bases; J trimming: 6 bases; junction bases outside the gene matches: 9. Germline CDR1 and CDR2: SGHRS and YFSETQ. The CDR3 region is CASSLVYRGVSEQYF. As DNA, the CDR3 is TGCGCCAGCAGCTTGGTATACAGGGGCGTCAGCGAGCAGTACTTC.

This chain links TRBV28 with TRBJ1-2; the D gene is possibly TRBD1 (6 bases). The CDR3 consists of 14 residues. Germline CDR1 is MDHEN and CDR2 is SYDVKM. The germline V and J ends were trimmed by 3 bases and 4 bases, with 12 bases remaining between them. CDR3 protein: CASSLAVGGYGYTF. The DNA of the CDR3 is TGTGCCAGCAGTTTGGCGGTAGGGGGCTATGGCTACACCTTC.

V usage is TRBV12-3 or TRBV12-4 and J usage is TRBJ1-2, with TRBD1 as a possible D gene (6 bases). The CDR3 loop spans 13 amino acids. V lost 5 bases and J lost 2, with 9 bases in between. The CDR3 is CASSPQGNYGYTF. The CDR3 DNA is TGTGCCAGCAGTCCACAGGGAAACTATGGCTACACCTTC.

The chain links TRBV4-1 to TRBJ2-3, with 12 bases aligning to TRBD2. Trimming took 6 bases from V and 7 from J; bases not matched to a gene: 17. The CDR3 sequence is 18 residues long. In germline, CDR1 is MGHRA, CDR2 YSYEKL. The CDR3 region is CASSATPGTSGSIYTQYF. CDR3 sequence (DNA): TGCGCCAGCAGTGCCACTCCCGGGACTAGCGGGTCGATCTATACGCAGTATTTT.

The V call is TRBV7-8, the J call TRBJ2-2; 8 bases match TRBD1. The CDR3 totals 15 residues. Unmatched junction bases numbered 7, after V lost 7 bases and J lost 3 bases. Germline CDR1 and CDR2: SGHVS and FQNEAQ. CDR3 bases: TGTGCCAGCACCAGGACAGGGCGGGACACCGGGGAGCTGTTTTTT. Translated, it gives CASTRTGRDTGELFF.

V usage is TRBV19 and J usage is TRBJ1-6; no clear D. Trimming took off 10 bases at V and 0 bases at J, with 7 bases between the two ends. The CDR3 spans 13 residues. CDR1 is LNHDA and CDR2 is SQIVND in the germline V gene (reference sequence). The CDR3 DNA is TGTGCCACCGCGTCCTCCTATAATTCACCCCTCCACTTT. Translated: CATASSYNSPLHF.

CDR3: CASSVGQSSYNEQFF. The CDR3 DNA reads TGTGCCAGCAGCGTAGGGCAGAGCTCCTACAATGAGCAGTTCTTC. The J gene is TRBJ2-1, the V gene TRBV9; D remains ambiguous. V shed 0 bases and J shed 0 bases, with 7 bases lying between them. The germline V gene encodes CDR1 SGDLS and CDR2 YYNGEE. The CDR3 is made up of 15 amino acids.

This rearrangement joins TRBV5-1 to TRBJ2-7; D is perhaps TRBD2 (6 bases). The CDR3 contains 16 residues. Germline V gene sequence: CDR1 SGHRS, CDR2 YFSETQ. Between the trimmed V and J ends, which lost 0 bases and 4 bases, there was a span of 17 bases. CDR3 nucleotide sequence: TGCGCCAGCAGCTTGGGGGCGGGGAGTAACCTATACGAGCAGTACTTC. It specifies CASSLGAGSNLYEQYF.

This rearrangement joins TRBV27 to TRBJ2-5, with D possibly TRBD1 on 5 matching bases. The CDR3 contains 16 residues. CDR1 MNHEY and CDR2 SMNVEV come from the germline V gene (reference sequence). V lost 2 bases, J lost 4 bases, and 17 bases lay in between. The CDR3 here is CASSLGQGPQVETQYF. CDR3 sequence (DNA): TGTGCCAGCAGTTTAGGGCAGGGCCCGCAGGTAGAGACCCAGTACTTC.

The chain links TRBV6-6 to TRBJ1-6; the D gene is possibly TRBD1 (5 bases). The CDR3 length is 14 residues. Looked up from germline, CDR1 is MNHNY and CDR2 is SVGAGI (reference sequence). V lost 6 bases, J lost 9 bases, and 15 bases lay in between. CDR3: CASSSRGGGSPLHF. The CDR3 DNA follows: TGTGCCAGCAGCTCCCGCGGGGGAGGTTCACCCCTCCACTTT.

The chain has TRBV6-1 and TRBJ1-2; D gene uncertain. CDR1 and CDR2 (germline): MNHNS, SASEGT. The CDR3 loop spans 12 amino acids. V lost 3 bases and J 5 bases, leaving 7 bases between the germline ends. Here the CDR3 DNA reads TGTGCCAGCAGTGACGCTTGGTATGGCTACACCTTC. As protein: CASSDAWYGYTF.

The CDR3 protein is CASSIQQGGEAFF. CDR3 coding DNA: TGTGCCAGTAGTATACAACAGGGAGGTGAAGCTTTCTTT. The chain recombines TRBV19 with TRBJ1-1; a possible D gene is TRBD1 (6 bases). Germline CDR1 LNHDA, CDR2 SQIVND (reference sequence). CDR3 length equals 13 residues. The V and J ends lost 2 bases and 7 bases respectively, with 11 bases between them.

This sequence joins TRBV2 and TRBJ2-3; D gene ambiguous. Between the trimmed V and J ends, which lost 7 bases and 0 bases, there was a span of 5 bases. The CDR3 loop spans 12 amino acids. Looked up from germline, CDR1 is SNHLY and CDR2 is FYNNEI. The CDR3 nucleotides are TGTGCCAGCAAAACTAGCACAGATACGCAGTATTTT. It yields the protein CASKTSTDTQYF.

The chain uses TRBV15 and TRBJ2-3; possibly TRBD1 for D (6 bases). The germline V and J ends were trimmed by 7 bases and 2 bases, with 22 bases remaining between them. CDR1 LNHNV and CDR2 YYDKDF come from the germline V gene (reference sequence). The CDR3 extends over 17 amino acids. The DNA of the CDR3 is TGTGCCACCACCCTTTTTCCGGGACATACGTCCACAGATACGCAGTATTTT. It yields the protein CATTLFPGHTSTDTQYF.

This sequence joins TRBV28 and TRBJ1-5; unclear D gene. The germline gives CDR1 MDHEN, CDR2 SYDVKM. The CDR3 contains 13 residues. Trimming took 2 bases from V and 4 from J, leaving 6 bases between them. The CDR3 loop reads CASSLQGNQPQHF. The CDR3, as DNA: TGTGCCAGCAGTTTACAAGGGAATCAGCCCCAGCATTTT.

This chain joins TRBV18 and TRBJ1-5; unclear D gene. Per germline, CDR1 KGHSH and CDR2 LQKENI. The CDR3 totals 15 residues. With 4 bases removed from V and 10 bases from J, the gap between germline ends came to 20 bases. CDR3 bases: TGTGCCAGCTCACTGCGTTACGACTCTCGAGCACCCCAGCATTTT. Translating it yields CASSLRYDSRAPQHF.

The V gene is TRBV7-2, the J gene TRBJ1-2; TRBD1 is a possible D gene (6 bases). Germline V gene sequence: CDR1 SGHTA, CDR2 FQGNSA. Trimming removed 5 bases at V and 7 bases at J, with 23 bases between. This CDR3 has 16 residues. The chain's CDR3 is CASSGGIATQEGGYTF. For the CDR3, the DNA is TGTGCCAGCAGCGGGGGCATTGCGACACAAGAGGGTGGCTACACCTTC.

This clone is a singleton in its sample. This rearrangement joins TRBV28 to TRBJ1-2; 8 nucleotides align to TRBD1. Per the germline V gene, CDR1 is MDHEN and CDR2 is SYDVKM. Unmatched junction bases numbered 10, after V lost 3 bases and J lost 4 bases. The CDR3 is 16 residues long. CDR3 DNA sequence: TGTGCCAGCAGTTTCGGACAGGGAGCCAAAATCTATGGCTACACCTTC. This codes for CASSFGQGAKIYGYTF.

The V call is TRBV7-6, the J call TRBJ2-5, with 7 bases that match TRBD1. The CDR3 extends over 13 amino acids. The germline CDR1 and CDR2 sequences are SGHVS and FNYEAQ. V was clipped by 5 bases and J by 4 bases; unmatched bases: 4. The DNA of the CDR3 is TGTGCCAGCAGCAGACAGGGTCGAGAGACCCAGTACTTC. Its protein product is CASSRQGRETQYF.

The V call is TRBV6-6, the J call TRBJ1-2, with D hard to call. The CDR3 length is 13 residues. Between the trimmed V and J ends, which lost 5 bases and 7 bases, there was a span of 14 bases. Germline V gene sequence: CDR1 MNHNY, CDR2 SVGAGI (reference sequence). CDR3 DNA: TGTGCCAGCAGTACCTCCGAGGGCAGTGGCTACACCTTC. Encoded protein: CASSTSEGSGYTF.

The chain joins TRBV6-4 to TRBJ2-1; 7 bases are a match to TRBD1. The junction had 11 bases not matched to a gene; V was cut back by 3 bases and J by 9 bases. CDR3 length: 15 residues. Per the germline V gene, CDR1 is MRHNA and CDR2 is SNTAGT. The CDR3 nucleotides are TGTGCCAGCAGTGAGGTTGGGGGACAGTCCTTTGAGCAGTTCTTC. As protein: CASSEVGGQSFEQFF.

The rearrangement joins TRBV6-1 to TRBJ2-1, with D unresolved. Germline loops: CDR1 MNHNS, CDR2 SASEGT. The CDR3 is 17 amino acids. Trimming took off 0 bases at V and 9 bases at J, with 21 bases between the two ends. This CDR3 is CASSEALRGRVFVEQFF. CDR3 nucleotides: TGTGCCAGCAGTGAAGCGCTTCGAGGAAGGGTATTCGTTGAGCAGTTCTTC.

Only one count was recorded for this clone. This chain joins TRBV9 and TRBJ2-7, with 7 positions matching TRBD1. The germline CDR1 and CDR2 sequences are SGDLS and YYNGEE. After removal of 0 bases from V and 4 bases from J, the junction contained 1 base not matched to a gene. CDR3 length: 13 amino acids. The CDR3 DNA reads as TGTGCCAGCAGCGTAGTGACAGGGTACGAGCAGTACTTC. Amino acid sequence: CASSVVTGYEQYF. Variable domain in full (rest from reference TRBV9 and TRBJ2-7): DSGVTQTPKHLITATGQRVTLRCSPRSGDLSVYWYQQSLDQGLQFLIQYYNGEERAKGNILERFSAQQFPDLHSELNLSSLELGDSALYFCASSVVTGYEQYFGPGTRLTVT.

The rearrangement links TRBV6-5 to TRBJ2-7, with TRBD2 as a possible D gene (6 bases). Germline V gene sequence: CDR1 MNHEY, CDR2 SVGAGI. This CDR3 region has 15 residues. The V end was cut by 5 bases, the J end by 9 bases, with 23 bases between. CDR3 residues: CASSNNERAPLGQYF. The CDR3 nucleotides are TGTGCCAGCAGTAACAACGAGCGGGCCCCACTGGGGCAGTACTTC.

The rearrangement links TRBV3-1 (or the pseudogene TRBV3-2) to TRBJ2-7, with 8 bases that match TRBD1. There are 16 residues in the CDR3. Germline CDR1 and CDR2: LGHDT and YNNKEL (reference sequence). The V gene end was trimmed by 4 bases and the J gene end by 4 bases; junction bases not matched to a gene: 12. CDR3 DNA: TGTGCCAGCAGCCCCAATCCAGTGCAGGGGGCTTACGAGCAGTACTTC. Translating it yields CASSPNPVQGAYEQYF.